The T cell receptor (beta chain) described here comes from a study of blood T cells in healthy people across ages (dated by TCRdb to between 2014 and 2017). With respect to the entire study: Template switching captured roughly one uniquely barcoded TCR beta cDNA molecule per two T cells in model experiments. Donors of different ages were randomly distributed across sequencing lanes to avoid experimental bias. For two donors (one aged 18 to 30 and one aged 80 or older), the study analyzed two additional independent replicas of 1 million unique cDNA reads from the same blood draw. To track age-related changes in TCR beta repertoire diversity, the study relied on deep sequencing normalized with unique cDNA molecular identifiers. The donors were divided into four age groups: young (average roughly 15 years), middle-aged (roughly 40), aged (approximately 64) and long-lived (about 84). Results the study describes overall, beyond this receptor: The long-lived group showed more naive CD4+ T cells, fewer expanded clones and increased TCR diversity than the aged group, suggesting age selection. Estimates of total diversity based on one million sequenced T cells were regarded as lower bounds and as underestimates. Observed TCR beta diversity per million T cells fell roughly linearly with age, and a significant reduction was already apparent by age about 43. Because profiling used bulk unsorted PBMCs, naive and antigen-experienced compartments could not be compared conclusively. A strong correlation was found between observed TCR beta diversity and the percentage of naive T cells measured by flow cytometry. Because donor CMV infection status was unknown, age-related changes in expanded clonotypes were potentially confounded.

This clonotype was picked up a small number of times. There is no known antigen for this receptor. Per-nucleotide qualities are absent, and no much larger clonotype sits a single base away. Systemically healthy Caucasian individuals from Russia, some 36 in total and aged roughly 6 to 100 years, were included as donors. About 10 milliliters of peripheral blood were collected from each donor into EDTA-treated Vacutainer tubes. Ficoll-Paque density-gradient centrifugation was used to isolate PBMCs, with at least 6 million obtained per sample. Total RNA, at least 6 micrograms per sample, was extracted from PBMCs with Trizol reagent. Naive CD45RAhigh/CD27high T cell percentages were measured by flow cytometry on a PBMC aliquot from every donor. The CDR3 contains 16 residues, cysteine and phenylalanine counted. The DNA shown is the 48-base CDR3, in frame from base 1. Relative to germline, V is missing 1 base and J is missing 2 bases, with 5 bases of the junction outside any gene match. The germline V gene (reference sequence) yields GTSNPN for CDR1 and SVGIG for CDR2.

Library method: 5' RACE. TCRdb lists the instrument as Illumina HiSeq 2500. A second PCR of roughly 7 to 12 cycles was run with a J-beta primer mix and a sample-barcoded 5' primer. A unique molecular identifier was introduced onto each TCR beta cDNA molecule by a template-switch 5' adaptor carrying 12 random nucleotides. Each sample yielded at least 3 million CDR3-containing paired-end reads. First-strand cDNA synthesis was performed from all RNA using the Mint cDNA synthesis kit, with priming by a TRBC-specific oligonucleotide. All cDNA was treated with uracil-DNA glycosylase and then went through a first 18-cycle PCR with the universal primers M1SS and BC2_uni_R. Turning to the authors' computational methods: For normalization, 1 million high-quality reads were randomly selected from each sample, with every read carrying a distinct molecular identifier. Reads with shared molecular identifiers were discarded instead of being binned into consensus sequences. CDR3 identification, clonotype clustering and error correction used MiTCR with a Q25 quality threshold and the strictest error-elimination algorithm. A nonparametric unseen species model using Euler transformation provided a lower-bound estimate of total TCR beta diversity. Using fastp at Q25 and MiXCR, TCRdb reprocessed the public reads and kept productive beta chains. Merged by CDR3 protein, the rows form single entries marked with the most common genes and DNA. These V and J calls derive from TCRdb rather than the authors' analysis. In all, the sample holds about 1,600,000 distinct CDR3 sequences, and roughly 40% of those were seen once. The ten most abundant clones make up under 8% of the sample.

Input material: blood. This clonotype was obtained from a woman between 18 and 30 years old in good health. The chain links TRBV30 with TRBJ2-1; TRBD1 lines up with 10 middle nucleotides. Read as DNA, the sequence is TGTGCCTGGAGTGGGACAGGGGGTATCACCTACAATGAGCAGTTCTTC. Translated, this is CAWSGTGGITYNEQFF.